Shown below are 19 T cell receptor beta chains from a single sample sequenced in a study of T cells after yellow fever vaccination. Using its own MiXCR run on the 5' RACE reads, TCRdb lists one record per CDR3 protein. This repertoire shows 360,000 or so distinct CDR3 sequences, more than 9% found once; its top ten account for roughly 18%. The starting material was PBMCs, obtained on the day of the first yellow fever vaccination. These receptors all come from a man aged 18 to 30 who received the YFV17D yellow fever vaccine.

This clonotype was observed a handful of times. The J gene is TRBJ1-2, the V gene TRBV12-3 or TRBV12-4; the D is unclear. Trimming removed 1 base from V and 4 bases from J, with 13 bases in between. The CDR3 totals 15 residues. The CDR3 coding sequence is TGTGCCAGCAGTTTAGGGGCCTCCGAGGGCTATGGCTACACCTTC. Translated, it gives CASSLGASEGYGYTF.

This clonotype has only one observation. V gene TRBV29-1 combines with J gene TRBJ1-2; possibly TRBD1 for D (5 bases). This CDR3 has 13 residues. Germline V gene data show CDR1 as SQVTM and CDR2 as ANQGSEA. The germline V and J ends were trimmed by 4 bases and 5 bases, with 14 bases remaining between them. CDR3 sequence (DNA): TGCAGCGTTGTAAAAGGGGCCGATTATGGCTACACCTTC. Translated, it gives CSVVKGADYGYTF. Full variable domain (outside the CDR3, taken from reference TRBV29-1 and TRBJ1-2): SAVISQKPSRDICQRGTSLTIQCQVDSQVTMMFWYRQQPGQSLTLIATANQGSEATYESGFVIDKFPISRPNLTFSTLTVSNMSPEDSSIYLCSVVKGADYGYTFGSGTRLTVV.

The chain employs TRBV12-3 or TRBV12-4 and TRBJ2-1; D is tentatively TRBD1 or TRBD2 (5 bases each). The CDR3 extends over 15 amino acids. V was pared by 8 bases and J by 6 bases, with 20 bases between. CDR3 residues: CASSDAGRAGNEQFF. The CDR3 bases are TGTGCCAGCTCAGACGCCGGCAGGGCGGGCAATGAGCAGTTCTTC.

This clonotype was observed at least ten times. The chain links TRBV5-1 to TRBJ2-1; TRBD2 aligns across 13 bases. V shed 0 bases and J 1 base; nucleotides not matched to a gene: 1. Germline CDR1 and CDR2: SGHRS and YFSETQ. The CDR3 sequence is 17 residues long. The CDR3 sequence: CASSLVLAGGSYNEQFF. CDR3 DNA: TGCGCCAGCAGCTTGGTACTAGCGGGGGGGTCCTACAATGAGCAGTTCTTC.

CDR3 region: CASSPGTGAEYNEQFF. CDR3 nucleotides: TGCGCCAGCAGCCCTGGGACAGGGGCAGAATACAATGAGCAGTTCTTC. J is TRBJ2-1 and V is TRBV5-1; the match to TRBD1 covers 10 bases. Losses at the gene ends were 4 bases for V and 4 bases for J; bases not matched to a gene: 8. CDR1 and CDR2 from the germline V gene are SGHRS and YFSETQ. This CDR3 has 16 amino acids.

The CDR3 DNA sequence: TGTGCCAGCAGCTTTGGACCGAACCCGAACACTGAAGCTTTCTTT. It codes for CASSFGPNPNTEAFF. J is TRBJ1-1 and V is TRBV7-9, with D unclear. Between the trimmed V and J ends, which lost 3 bases and 1 base, there was a span of 12 bases. Germline values: CDR1 SEHNR, CDR2 FQNEAQ (reference sequence). This CDR3 contains 15 residues. Variable domain in full (rest from reference TRBV7-9 and TRBJ1-1): DTGVSQNPRHKITKRGQNVTFRCDPISEHNRLYWYRQTLGQGPEFLTYFQNEAQLEKSRLLSDRFSAERPKGSFSTLEIQRTEQGDSAMYLCASSFGPNPNTEAFFGQGTRLTVV.

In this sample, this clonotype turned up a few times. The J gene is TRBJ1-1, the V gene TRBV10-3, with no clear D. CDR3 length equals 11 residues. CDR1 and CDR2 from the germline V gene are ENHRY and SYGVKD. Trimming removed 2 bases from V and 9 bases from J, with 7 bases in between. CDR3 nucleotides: TGTGCCATCAGTGAGAGGGATAAAGCTTTCTTT. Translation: CAISERDKAFF.

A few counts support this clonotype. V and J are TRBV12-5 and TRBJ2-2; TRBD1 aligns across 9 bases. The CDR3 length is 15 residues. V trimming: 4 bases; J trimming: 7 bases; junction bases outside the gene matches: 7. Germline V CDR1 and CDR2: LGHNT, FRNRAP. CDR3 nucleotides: TGTGCTAGTGGTTCCGGACAGGGGCGTATCGGGGAGCTGTTTTTT. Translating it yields CASGSGQGRIGELFF.

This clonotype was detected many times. The CDR3 here is CASSGLGSTDTQYF. The DNA for the CDR3 is TGTGCCAGCAGCGGACTAGGGAGCACAGATACGCAGTATTTT. The rearrangement links TRBV6-2 or TRBV6-3 to TRBJ2-3; TRBD2 matches at 7 bases. This CDR3 is built from 14 residues. Germline lookup yields CDR1 MNHEY and CDR2 SVGEGT. V trimming: 6 bases; J trimming: 0 bases; junction bases outside the gene matches: 3.

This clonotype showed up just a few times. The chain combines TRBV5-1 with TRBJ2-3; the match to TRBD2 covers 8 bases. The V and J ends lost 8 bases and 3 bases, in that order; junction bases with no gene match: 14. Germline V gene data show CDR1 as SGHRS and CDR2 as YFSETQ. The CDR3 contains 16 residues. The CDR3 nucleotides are TGCGCCAGTACTCCGGGGGGGACTCGCCAAACAGATACGCAGTATTTT. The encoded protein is CASTPGGTRQTDTQYF.

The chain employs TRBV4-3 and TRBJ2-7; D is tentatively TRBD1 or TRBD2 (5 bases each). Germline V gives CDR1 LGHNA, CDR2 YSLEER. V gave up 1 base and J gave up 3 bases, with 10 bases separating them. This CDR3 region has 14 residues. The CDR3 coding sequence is TGCGCCAGCAGCCAAGGAAGGGACCGCTACGAGCAGTACTTC. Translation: CASSQGRDRYEQYF.

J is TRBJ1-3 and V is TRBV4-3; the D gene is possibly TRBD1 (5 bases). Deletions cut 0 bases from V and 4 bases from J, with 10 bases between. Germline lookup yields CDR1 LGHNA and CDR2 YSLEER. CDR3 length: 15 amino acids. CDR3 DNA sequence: TGCGCCAGCAGCCAAGACGGAGGGACCGGAAACACCATATATTTT. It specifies CASSQDGGTGNTIYF.

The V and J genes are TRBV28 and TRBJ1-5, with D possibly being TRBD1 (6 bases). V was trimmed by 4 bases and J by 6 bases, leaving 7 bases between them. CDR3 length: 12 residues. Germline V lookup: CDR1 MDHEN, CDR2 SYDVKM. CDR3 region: CASSWGAQPQHF. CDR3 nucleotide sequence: TGTGCCAGCAGTTGGGGGGCTCAGCCCCAGCATTTT.

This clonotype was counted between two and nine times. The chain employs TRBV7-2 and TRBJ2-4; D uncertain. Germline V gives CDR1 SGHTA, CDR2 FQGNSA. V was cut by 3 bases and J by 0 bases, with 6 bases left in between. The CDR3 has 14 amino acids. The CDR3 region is CASSLSLAKNIQYF. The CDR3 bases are TGTGCCAGCAGCTTGTCCTTAGCCAAAAACATTCAGTACTTC.

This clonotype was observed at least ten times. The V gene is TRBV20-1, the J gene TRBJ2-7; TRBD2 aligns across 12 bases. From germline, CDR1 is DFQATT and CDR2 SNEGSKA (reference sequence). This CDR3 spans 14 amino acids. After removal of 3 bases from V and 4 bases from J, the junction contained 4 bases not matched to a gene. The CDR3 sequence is CSASLAGGRYEQYV. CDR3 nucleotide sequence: TGCAGTGCTAGTCTAGCGGGGGGGCGATACGAGCAGTACGTC.

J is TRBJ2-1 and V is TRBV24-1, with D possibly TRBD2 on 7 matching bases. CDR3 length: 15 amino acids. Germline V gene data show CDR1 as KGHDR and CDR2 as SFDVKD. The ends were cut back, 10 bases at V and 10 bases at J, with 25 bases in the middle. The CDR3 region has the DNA TGTGCCACTGATCGTCGGGGGGCCTTAATAGGCGAGCAGTTCTTC. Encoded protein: CATDRRGALIGEQFF.

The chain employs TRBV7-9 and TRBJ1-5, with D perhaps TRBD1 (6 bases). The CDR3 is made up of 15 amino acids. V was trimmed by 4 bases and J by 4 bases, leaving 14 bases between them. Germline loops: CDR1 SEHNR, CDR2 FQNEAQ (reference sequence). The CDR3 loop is CASSSLGGSNQPQHF. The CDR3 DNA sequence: TGTGCCAGCAGCTCCCTTGGGGGCTCAAATCAGCCCCAGCATTTT.

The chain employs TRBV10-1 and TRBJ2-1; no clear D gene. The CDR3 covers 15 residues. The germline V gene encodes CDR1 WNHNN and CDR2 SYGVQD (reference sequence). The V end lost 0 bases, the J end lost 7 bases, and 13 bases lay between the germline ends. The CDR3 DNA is TGCGCCAGCAGTGAGTCTTGGCCTGGTGCGAATGAGCAGTTCTTC. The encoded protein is CASSESWPGANEQFF.

CDR3 residues: CASLRSIGTEAFF. The CDR3 DNA follows: TGCGCCAGTCTCAGATCAATTGGCACTGAAGCTTTCTTT. The chain couples TRBV5-1 to TRBJ1-1; D gene uncertain. The CDR3 length is 13 residues. The ends were cut back, 8 bases at V and 4 bases at J, with 15 bases in the middle. From germline, CDR1 is SGHRS and CDR2 YFSETQ.